Each of the 24 T cell receptor beta chains below was sequenced from the same sample in a study of identical twins. Via MiXCR, TCRdb re-called the 5' RACE reads, giving one row per CDR3 protein. The table records roughly 690,000 distinct CDR3 sequences, approximately 22% of them present only once. Another study also made use of these data, one on T cells expressing NK-cell markers.

The sample taken for sequencing was PBMCs. The receptors were sampled from a young woman in good health.

The chain employs TRBV30 and TRBJ2-7; the D is unclear. Looked up from germline, CDR1 is GTSNPN and CDR2 is SVGIG (reference sequence). V shed 2 bases and J shed 1 base, with 6 bases lying between them. The CDR3 is made up of 12 amino acids. The CDR3 DNA is TGTGCCTGGAGTCACATATCCTACGAGCAGTACTTC. Translating gives CAWSHISYEQYF.

The genes are TRBV20-1 and TRBJ2-3; 9 bases are shared with TRBD2. The CDR3 consists of 14 residues. Germline loops: CDR1 DFQATT, CDR2 SNEGSKA (reference sequence). CDR3 residues: CSAHSGSMTDTQYF. DNA of the CDR3: TGCAGCGCGCATAGCGGGAGTATGACAGATACGCAGTATTTT.

There are a few counts of this clonotype. V is TRBV12-3 or TRBV12-4 and J is TRBJ2-3; D remains unclear. CDR3 length: 13 amino acids. V was clipped by 3 bases and J by 5 bases, with 9 bases between them. In DNA form, the CDR3 reads TGTGCCAGCAGTTTTGAGTGGGTAGATACGCAGTATTTT. The encoded protein is CASSFEWVDTQYF.

This chain links TRBV18 with TRBJ2-6; TRBD2 might be the D (5 bases). Trimming cost V 0 bases and J 0 bases, with 6 bases left between them. CDR3 length equals 16 residues. CDR1 and CDR2 (germline): KGHSH, LQKENI. The CDR3: CASSPPRVSGANVLTF. DNA of the CDR3: TGTGCCAGCTCACCACCGAGGGTCTCTGGGGCCAACGTCCTGACTTTC.

This clonotype was seen only a few times. The chain has TRBV20-1 and TRBJ2-5; D gene unclear. The CDR3 has 13 amino acids. Germline CDR1 DFQATT, CDR2 SNEGSKA (reference sequence). V shed 5 bases and J shed 2 bases, with 12 bases lying between them. CDR3 sequence: CSARRVLQETQYF. CDR3 coding DNA: TGCAGTGCTCGTCGAGTCCTTCAAGAGACCCAGTACTTC.

The genes are TRBV9 and TRBJ1-2; 11 nucleotides agree with TRBD1. Trimming took 4 bases from V and 2 from J; bases not matched to a gene: 7. Germline CDR1 reads SGDLS; CDR2 reads YYNGEE. CDR3 length: 16 residues. CDR3 DNA: TGTGCCAGCAGCCTCAGGACAGGGGGCGAGAACTATGGCTACACCTTC. It is translated as CASSLRTGGENYGYTF.

The table lists this clonotype with many counts. The chain links TRBV12-3 or TRBV12-4 to TRBJ2-1, with unresolved D. The length of the CDR3 is 13 residues. Trimming stripped 3 bases from V and 7 bases from J, with 10 bases between. The DNA of the CDR3 is TGTGCCAGCAGTTTGCGACTTCTGAATGAGCAGTTCTTC. Its protein is CASSLRLLNEQFF.

This clonotype has a handful of counts. The genes are TRBV7-2 and TRBJ2-1; D is perhaps TRBD2 (7 bases). This CDR3 is 12 amino acids long. Trimming took off 4 bases at V and 16 bases at J, with 17 bases between the two ends. The germline CDR1 and CDR2 sequences are SGHTA and FQGNSA. CDR3 nucleotides: TGTGCCAGCAGCTGGGACATAGCGGGTAAATTCTTC. Its protein is CASSWDIAGKFF.

This clonotype has more than one count but fewer than ten. V usage is TRBV12-3 or TRBV12-4 and J usage is TRBJ2-7; 7 bases agree with TRBD2. This CDR3 contains 13 residues. The junction had 6 bases not matched to a gene; V was cut back by 3 bases and J by 7 bases. CDR3 coding DNA: TGTGCCAGCAGTTTGCGGCGGGGGTCGGAGCAGTACTTC. Translated: CASSLRRGSEQYF.

This rearrangement joins TRBV7-2 to TRBJ2-2; no clear D gene. This CDR3 has 12 amino acids. Deletions cut 7 bases from V and 8 bases from J, with 11 bases between. CDR1 SGHTA and CDR2 FQGNSA come from the germline V gene. The CDR3 nucleotides are TGTGCCAGCACCATCTGGGGTGGGGAGCTGTTTTTT. Residues: CASTIWGGELFF.

The chain recombines TRBV5-1 with TRBJ2-7; 7 positions agree with TRBD2. V was pared by 1 base and J by 3 bases, with 13 bases of the junction left unmatched. This CDR3 is built from 17 residues. Germline V gene lookup returns CDR1 SGHRS and CDR2 YFSETQ. CDR3 in DNA: TGCGCCAGCAGCTTGCCGGCTAGCGGAAGTAACATCTACGAGCAGTACTTC. Translated, it gives CASSLPASGSNIYEQYF.

This clonotype was detected only a few times. The genes are TRBV6-1 and TRBJ1-6; D gene uncertain. In germline, CDR1 is MNHNS, CDR2 SASEGT. V lost 5 bases and J lost 10, with 21 bases in between. CDR3 length: 16 amino acids. The CDR3 DNA sequence: TGTGCCAGCAGTACGAGCAGGCCGCAGGTGGGCTCACCCCTCCACTTT. It specifies CASSTSRPQVGSPLHF.

This clonotype showed up many times. The chain joins TRBV29-1 to TRBJ2-7; the D is unclear. Germline values: CDR1 SQVTM, CDR2 ANQGSEA. V lost 5 bases to trimming and J lost 1 base, with 9 bases between them. The CDR3 covers 12 residues. CDR3 sequence reads: CSVTHGSYEQYF. The CDR3 DNA reads as TGCAGCGTTACACATGGGTCCTACGAGCAGTACTTC.

This clonotype was detected many times. The chain combines TRBV12-3 or TRBV12-4 with TRBJ2-7; D gene ambiguous. V was shortened by 3 bases and J by 7 bases, with 7 bases between the two germline ends. This CDR3 is built from 11 residues. CDR3 amino acids: CASSFGVEQYF. The CDR3, as DNA: TGTGCCAGCAGTTTTGGTGTTGAGCAGTACTTC.

This clonotype was counted only a few times. V gene TRBV7-9 combines with J gene TRBJ1-1, with unresolved D. The germline V gene has CDR1 SEHNR and CDR2 FQNEAQ (reference sequence). This CDR3 region has 11 residues. The ends were cut back, 5 bases at V and 13 bases at J, with 14 bases in the middle. The CDR3 DNA reads TGTGCCAGCAGCCTCGATTCGGGAGTTTTCTTT. Its translation is CASSLDSGVFF.

This chain connects TRBV10-3 to TRBJ2-3; TRBD2 agrees at 7 bases. CDR1 is ENHRY and CDR2 is SYGVKD in the germline V gene. Unmatched junction bases numbered 11, after V lost 0 bases and J lost 2 bases. CDR3 length equals 18 residues. The CDR3 sequence: CAISESGGRGVDTDTQYF. The CDR3, as DNA: TGTGCCATCAGTGAGTCTGGCGGGAGAGGGGTGGACACAGATACGCAGTATTTT.

DNA for the CDR3: TGTGCCAGCAGCTTAACGTTCGGTGGCGAGCAGTACTTC. It specifies CASSLTFGGEQYF. The chain carries TRBV7-3 and TRBJ2-7; no clear D. Germline V gene data show CDR1 as SGHTA and CDR2 as FQGTGA. This CDR3 has 13 residues. The ends were cut back, 0 bases at V and 6 bases at J, with 9 bases in the middle.

The sample holds many counts of this clonotype. CDR3 in amino acids: CSVAGRNTDTQYF. As DNA, the CDR3 is TGCAGCGTTGCGGGCAGAAACACAGATACGCAGTATTTT. The chain is built from TRBV29-1 and TRBJ2-3; D gene ambiguous. The CDR3 extends over 13 amino acids. The V end was cut by 4 bases, the J end by 2 bases, with 10 bases between. CDR1 SQVTM and CDR2 ANQGSEA come from the germline V gene.

The V call is TRBV20-1, the J call TRBJ2-1; 10 bases line up with TRBD2. CDR1 is DFQATT, CDR2 SNEGSKA, per germline (reference sequence). Trimming cost V 6 bases and J 4 bases; bases outside gene matches: 9. The CDR3 has 15 amino acids. This CDR3 reads CSALTSGRTYNEQFF. The CDR3 DNA reads TGCAGTGCGCTGACTAGCGGGCGTACGTACAATGAGCAGTTCTTC.

The J gene is TRBJ2-2, the V gene TRBV7-3; unclear D gene. The CDR3 extends over 13 amino acids. Trimming cost V 6 bases and J 5 bases, with 10 bases left between them. The V gene's germline CDR1 is SGHTA and CDR2 FQGTGA. In DNA form, the CDR3 reads TGTGCCAGCAGTTATATGGGTACCGGGGAGCTGTTTTTT. Residues: CASSYMGTGELFF.

The V and J genes are TRBV3-1 and TRBJ2-7; D not resolved. The CDR3 contains 14 residues. Germline V gene lookup returns CDR1 LGHDT and CDR2 YNNKEL (reference sequence). The V end was cut by 5 bases, the J end by 1 base, with 12 bases between. This chain's CDR3 is CASSSAAISYEQYF. The CDR3 region has the DNA TGTGCCAGCAGCTCCGCCGCTATTTCCTACGAGCAGTACTTC.

This clonotype came up a few times. The chain is built from TRBV7-2 and TRBJ2-5; perhaps TRBD1 as D (5 bases). Germline loops: CDR1 SGHTA, CDR2 FQGNSA. Trimming took 6 bases from V and 5 from J, leaving 22 bases between them. The CDR3 is made up of 16 amino acids. The DNA for the CDR3 is TGTGCCAGCAGTAGGGGTTCGCGGCCCCTTTTGGAGACCCAGTACTTC. Its protein is CASSRGSRPLLETQYF. The variable domain in full, with the rest retrieved from reference TRBV7-2 and TRBJ2-5, is GAGVSQSPSNKVTEKGKDVELRCDPISGHTALYWYRQSLGQGLEFLIYFQGNSAPDKSGLPSDRFSAERTGGSVSTLTIQRTQQEDSAVYLCASSRGSRPLLETQYFGPGTRLLVL.

This CDR3 reads CASSLALPQPNTEAFF. In DNA, the CDR3 is TGCGCCAGCAGCTTGGCCCTTCCACAGCCTAACACTGAAGCTTTCTTT. V and J are TRBV5-1 and TRBJ1-1; D not certain. Germline assignment: CDR1 SGHRS and CDR2 YFSETQ. The CDR3 totals 16 residues. Trimming stripped 0 bases from V and 2 bases from J, with 14 bases between.

This chain joins TRBV6-5 and TRBJ2-2; TRBD1 is a possible D gene (5 bases). The CDR3 length is 18 residues. CDR1 is MNHEY, CDR2 SVGAGI, per germline. Trimming removed 2 bases from V and 6 bases from J, with 22 bases in between. This chain's CDR3 is CASSYTGLQGARAGELFF. In DNA form, the CDR3 reads TGTGCCAGCAGTTACACCGGCCTACAAGGGGCGCGTGCCGGGGAGCTGTTTTTT.